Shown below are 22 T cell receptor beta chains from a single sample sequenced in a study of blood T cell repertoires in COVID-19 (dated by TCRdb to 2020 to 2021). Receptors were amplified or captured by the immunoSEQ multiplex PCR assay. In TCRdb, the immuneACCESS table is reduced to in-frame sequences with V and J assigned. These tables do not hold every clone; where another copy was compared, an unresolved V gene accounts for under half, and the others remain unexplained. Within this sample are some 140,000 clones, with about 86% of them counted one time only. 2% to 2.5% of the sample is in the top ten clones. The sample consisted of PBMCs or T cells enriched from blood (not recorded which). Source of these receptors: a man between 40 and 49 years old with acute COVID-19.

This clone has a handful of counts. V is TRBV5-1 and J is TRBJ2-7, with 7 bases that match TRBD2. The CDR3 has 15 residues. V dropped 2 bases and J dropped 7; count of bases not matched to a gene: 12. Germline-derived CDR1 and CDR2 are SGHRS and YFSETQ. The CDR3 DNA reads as TGCGCCAGCAGCTTTTCTAGCGGCCTCATGGGAGAGCAGTACTTC. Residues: CASSFSSGLMGEQYF.

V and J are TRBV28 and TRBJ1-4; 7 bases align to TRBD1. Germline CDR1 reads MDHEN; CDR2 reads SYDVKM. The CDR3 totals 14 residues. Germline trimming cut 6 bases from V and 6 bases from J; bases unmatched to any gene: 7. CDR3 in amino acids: CASSPGDRDEKLFF. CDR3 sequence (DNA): TGTGCCAGCAGCCCCGGTGACAGGGATGAAAAACTGTTTTTT.

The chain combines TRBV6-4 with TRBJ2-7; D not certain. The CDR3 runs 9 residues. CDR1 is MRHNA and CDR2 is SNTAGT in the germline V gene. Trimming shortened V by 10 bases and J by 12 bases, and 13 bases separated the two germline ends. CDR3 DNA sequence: TGTGCCAACCCACAAAGAGGGTACTTC. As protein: CANPQRGYF.

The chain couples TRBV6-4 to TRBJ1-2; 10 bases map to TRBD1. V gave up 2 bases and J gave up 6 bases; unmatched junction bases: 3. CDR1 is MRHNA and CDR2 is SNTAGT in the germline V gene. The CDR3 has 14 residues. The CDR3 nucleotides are TGTGCCAGCAGTGACCGGACAGGGGGTGATGGCTACACCTTC. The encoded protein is CASSDRTGGDGYTF.

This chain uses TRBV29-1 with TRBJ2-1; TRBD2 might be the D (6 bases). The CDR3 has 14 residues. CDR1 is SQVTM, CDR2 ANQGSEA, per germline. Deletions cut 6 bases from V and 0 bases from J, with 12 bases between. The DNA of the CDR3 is TGCAGCGTCGCCCGGGACTCCTCCTACAATGAGCAGTTCTTC. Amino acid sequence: CSVARDSSYNEQFF.

CDR3 in amino acids: CASSFGTGMSNQPQHF. In nucleotides, the CDR3 is TGTGCCAGCAGCTTCGGGACAGGGATGAGCAATCAGCCCCAGCATTTT. The V and J genes are TRBV7-2 and TRBJ1-5; 9 bases are shared with TRBD1. Losses at the gene ends were 3 bases for V and 1 base for J; bases not matched to a gene: 4. Germline V lookup: CDR1 SGHTA, CDR2 FQGNSA. The CDR3 is 16 residues long.

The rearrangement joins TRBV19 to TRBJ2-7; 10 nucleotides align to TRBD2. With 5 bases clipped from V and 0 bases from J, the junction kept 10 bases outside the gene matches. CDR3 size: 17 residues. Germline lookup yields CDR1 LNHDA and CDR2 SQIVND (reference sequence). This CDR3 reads CASSAYSGGSISYEQYF. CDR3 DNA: TGTGCCAGTAGTGCTTATAGCGGGGGGTCCATCTCCTACGAGCAGTACTTC.

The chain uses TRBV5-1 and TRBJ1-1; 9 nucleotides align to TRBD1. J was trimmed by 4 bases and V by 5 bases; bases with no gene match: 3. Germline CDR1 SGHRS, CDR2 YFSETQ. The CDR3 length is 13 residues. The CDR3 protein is CASRLTGGTEAFF. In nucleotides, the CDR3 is TGCGCCAGCAGACTGACAGGGGGCACTGAAGCTTTCTTT.

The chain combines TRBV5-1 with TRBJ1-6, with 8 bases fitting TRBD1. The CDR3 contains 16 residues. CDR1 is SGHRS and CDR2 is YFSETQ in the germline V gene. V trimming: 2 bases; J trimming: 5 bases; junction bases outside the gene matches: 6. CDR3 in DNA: TGCGCCAGCAGCTTAAACGGACAGGGCAATAATTCACCCCTCCACTTT. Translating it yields CASSLNGQGNNSPLHF.

CDR3 in amino acids: CASSYSTGSGNTIYF. The CDR3 nucleotides read TGTGCCAGCAGTTATTCGACAGGGTCTGGAAACACCATATATTTT. The chain is built from TRBV27 and TRBJ1-3, with 7 bases identical to TRBD1. There are 15 residues in the CDR3. Germline values: CDR1 MNHEY, CDR2 SMNVEV (reference sequence). V shed 4 bases, J shed 1 base, and the junction held 4 bases outside the gene matches.

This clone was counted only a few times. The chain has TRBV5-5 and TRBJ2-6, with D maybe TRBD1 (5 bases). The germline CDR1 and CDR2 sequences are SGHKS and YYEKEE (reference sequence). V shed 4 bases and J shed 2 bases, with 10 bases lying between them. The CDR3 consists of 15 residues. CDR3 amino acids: CASSARVAGANVLTF. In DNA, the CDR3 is TGTGCCAGCAGCGCCAGGGTAGCTGGGGCCAACGTCCTGACTTTC.

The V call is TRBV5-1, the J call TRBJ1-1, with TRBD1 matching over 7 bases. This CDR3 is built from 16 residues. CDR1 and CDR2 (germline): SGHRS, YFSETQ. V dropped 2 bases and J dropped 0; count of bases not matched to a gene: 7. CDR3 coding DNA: TGCGCCAGCAGCTTAGGACAGGCTGTCATGAACACTGAAGCTTTCTTT. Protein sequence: CASSLGQAVMNTEAFF.

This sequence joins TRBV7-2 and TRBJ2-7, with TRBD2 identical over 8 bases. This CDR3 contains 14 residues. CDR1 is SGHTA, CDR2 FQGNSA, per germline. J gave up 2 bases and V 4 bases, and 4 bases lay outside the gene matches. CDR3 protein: CASSSGAGAYEQYF. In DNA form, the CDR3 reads TGTGCCAGCAGCTCGGGAGCGGGGGCCTACGAGCAGTACTTC.

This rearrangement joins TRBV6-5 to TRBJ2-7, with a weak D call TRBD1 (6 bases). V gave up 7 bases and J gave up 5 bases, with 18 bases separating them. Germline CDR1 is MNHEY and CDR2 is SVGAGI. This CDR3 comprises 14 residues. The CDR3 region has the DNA TGTGCCAGCACGAGAAACCCAGGGGTAAACGAGCAGTACTTC. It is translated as CASTRNPGVNEQYF.

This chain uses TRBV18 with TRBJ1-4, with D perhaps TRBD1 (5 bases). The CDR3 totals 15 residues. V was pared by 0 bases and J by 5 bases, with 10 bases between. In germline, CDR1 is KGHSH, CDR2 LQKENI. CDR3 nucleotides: TGTGCCAGCTCACCACCGTCCAGGGCCAATGAAAAACTGTTTTTT. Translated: CASSPPSRANEKLFF.

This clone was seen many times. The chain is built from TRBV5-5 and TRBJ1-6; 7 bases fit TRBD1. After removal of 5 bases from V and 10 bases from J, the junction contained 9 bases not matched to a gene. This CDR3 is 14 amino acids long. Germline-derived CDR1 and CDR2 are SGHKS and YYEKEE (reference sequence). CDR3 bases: TGTGCCAGCAGTTTACAGGGGAGTAAATCACCCCTCCACTTT. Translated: CASSLQGSKSPLHF. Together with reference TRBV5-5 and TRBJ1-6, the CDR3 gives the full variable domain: DAGVTQSPTHLIKTRGQQVTLRCSPISGHKSVSWYQQVLGQGPQFIFQYYEKEERGRGNFPDRFSARQFPNYSSELNVNALLLGDSALYLCASSLQGSKSPLHFGNGTRLTVT.

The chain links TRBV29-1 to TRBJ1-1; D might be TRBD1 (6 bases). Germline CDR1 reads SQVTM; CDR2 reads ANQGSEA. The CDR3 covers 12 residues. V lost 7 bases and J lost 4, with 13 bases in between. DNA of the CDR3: TGCAGCGCAGAGAGGGGGAGCACTGAAGCTTTCTTT. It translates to CSAERGSTEAFF.

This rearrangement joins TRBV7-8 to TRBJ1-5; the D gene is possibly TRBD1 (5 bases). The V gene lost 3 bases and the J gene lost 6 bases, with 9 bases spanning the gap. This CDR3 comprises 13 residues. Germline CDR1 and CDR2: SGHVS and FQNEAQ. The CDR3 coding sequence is TGTGCCAGCAGCTTCAGGGAGGGTCAGCCCCAGCATTTT. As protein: CASSFREGQPQHF.

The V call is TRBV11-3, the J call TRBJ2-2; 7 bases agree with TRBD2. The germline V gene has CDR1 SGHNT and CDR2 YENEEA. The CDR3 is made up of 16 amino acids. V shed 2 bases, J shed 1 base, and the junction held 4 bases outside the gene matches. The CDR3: CASSLSPSGNTGELFF. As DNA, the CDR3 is TGTGCCAGCAGCTTAAGCCCTAGCGGGAACACCGGGGAGCTGTTTTTT. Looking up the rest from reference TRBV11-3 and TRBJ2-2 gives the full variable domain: EAGVVQSPRYKIIEKKQPVAFWCNPISGHNTLYWYLQNLGQGPELLIRYENEEAVDDSQLPKDRFSAERLKGVDSTLKIQPAELGDSAVYLCASSLSPSGNTGELFFGEGSRLTVL.

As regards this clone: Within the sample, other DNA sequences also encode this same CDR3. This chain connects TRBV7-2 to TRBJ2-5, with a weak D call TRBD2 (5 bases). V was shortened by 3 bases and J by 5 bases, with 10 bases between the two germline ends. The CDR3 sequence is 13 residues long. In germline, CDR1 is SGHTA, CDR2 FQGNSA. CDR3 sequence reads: CASSFAGGETQYF. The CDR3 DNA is TGTGCCAGCAGCTTCGCGGGTGGTGAGACCCAGTACTTC.

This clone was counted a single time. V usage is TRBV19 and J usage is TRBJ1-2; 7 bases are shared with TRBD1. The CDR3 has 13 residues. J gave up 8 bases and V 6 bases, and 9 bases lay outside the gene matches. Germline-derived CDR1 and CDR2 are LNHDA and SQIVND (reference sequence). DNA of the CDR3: TGTGCCAGTAGCCAGACAGGGACGGGGGGCTACACCTTC. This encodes CASSQTGTGGYTF.

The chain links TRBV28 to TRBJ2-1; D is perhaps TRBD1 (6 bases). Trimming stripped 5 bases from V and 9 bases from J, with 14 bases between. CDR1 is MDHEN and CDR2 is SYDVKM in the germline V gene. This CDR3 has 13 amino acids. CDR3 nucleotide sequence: TGTGCCAGCAGTCCCGGACAGTACCGTGAGCAGTTCTTC. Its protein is CASSPGQYREQFF. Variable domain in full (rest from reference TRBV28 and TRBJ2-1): DVKVTQSSRYLVKRTGEKVFLECVQDMDHENMFWYRQDPGLGLRLIYFSYDVKMKEKGDIPEGYSVSREKKERFSLILESASTNQTSMYLCASSPGQYREQFFGPGTRLTVL.